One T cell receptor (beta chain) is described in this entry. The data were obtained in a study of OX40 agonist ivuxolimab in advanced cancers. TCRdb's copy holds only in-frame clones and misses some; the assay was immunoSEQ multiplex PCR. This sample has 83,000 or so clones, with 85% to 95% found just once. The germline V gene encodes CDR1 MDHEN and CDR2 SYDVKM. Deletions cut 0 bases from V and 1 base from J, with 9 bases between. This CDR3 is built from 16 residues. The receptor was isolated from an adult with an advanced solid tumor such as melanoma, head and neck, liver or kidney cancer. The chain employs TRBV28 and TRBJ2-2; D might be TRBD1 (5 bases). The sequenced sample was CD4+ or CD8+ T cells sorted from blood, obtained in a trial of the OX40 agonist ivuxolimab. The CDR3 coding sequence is TGTGCCAGCAGTTTATGGTTGGGGCTGAACACCGGGGAGCTGTTTTTT. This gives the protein CASSLWLGLNTGELFF.